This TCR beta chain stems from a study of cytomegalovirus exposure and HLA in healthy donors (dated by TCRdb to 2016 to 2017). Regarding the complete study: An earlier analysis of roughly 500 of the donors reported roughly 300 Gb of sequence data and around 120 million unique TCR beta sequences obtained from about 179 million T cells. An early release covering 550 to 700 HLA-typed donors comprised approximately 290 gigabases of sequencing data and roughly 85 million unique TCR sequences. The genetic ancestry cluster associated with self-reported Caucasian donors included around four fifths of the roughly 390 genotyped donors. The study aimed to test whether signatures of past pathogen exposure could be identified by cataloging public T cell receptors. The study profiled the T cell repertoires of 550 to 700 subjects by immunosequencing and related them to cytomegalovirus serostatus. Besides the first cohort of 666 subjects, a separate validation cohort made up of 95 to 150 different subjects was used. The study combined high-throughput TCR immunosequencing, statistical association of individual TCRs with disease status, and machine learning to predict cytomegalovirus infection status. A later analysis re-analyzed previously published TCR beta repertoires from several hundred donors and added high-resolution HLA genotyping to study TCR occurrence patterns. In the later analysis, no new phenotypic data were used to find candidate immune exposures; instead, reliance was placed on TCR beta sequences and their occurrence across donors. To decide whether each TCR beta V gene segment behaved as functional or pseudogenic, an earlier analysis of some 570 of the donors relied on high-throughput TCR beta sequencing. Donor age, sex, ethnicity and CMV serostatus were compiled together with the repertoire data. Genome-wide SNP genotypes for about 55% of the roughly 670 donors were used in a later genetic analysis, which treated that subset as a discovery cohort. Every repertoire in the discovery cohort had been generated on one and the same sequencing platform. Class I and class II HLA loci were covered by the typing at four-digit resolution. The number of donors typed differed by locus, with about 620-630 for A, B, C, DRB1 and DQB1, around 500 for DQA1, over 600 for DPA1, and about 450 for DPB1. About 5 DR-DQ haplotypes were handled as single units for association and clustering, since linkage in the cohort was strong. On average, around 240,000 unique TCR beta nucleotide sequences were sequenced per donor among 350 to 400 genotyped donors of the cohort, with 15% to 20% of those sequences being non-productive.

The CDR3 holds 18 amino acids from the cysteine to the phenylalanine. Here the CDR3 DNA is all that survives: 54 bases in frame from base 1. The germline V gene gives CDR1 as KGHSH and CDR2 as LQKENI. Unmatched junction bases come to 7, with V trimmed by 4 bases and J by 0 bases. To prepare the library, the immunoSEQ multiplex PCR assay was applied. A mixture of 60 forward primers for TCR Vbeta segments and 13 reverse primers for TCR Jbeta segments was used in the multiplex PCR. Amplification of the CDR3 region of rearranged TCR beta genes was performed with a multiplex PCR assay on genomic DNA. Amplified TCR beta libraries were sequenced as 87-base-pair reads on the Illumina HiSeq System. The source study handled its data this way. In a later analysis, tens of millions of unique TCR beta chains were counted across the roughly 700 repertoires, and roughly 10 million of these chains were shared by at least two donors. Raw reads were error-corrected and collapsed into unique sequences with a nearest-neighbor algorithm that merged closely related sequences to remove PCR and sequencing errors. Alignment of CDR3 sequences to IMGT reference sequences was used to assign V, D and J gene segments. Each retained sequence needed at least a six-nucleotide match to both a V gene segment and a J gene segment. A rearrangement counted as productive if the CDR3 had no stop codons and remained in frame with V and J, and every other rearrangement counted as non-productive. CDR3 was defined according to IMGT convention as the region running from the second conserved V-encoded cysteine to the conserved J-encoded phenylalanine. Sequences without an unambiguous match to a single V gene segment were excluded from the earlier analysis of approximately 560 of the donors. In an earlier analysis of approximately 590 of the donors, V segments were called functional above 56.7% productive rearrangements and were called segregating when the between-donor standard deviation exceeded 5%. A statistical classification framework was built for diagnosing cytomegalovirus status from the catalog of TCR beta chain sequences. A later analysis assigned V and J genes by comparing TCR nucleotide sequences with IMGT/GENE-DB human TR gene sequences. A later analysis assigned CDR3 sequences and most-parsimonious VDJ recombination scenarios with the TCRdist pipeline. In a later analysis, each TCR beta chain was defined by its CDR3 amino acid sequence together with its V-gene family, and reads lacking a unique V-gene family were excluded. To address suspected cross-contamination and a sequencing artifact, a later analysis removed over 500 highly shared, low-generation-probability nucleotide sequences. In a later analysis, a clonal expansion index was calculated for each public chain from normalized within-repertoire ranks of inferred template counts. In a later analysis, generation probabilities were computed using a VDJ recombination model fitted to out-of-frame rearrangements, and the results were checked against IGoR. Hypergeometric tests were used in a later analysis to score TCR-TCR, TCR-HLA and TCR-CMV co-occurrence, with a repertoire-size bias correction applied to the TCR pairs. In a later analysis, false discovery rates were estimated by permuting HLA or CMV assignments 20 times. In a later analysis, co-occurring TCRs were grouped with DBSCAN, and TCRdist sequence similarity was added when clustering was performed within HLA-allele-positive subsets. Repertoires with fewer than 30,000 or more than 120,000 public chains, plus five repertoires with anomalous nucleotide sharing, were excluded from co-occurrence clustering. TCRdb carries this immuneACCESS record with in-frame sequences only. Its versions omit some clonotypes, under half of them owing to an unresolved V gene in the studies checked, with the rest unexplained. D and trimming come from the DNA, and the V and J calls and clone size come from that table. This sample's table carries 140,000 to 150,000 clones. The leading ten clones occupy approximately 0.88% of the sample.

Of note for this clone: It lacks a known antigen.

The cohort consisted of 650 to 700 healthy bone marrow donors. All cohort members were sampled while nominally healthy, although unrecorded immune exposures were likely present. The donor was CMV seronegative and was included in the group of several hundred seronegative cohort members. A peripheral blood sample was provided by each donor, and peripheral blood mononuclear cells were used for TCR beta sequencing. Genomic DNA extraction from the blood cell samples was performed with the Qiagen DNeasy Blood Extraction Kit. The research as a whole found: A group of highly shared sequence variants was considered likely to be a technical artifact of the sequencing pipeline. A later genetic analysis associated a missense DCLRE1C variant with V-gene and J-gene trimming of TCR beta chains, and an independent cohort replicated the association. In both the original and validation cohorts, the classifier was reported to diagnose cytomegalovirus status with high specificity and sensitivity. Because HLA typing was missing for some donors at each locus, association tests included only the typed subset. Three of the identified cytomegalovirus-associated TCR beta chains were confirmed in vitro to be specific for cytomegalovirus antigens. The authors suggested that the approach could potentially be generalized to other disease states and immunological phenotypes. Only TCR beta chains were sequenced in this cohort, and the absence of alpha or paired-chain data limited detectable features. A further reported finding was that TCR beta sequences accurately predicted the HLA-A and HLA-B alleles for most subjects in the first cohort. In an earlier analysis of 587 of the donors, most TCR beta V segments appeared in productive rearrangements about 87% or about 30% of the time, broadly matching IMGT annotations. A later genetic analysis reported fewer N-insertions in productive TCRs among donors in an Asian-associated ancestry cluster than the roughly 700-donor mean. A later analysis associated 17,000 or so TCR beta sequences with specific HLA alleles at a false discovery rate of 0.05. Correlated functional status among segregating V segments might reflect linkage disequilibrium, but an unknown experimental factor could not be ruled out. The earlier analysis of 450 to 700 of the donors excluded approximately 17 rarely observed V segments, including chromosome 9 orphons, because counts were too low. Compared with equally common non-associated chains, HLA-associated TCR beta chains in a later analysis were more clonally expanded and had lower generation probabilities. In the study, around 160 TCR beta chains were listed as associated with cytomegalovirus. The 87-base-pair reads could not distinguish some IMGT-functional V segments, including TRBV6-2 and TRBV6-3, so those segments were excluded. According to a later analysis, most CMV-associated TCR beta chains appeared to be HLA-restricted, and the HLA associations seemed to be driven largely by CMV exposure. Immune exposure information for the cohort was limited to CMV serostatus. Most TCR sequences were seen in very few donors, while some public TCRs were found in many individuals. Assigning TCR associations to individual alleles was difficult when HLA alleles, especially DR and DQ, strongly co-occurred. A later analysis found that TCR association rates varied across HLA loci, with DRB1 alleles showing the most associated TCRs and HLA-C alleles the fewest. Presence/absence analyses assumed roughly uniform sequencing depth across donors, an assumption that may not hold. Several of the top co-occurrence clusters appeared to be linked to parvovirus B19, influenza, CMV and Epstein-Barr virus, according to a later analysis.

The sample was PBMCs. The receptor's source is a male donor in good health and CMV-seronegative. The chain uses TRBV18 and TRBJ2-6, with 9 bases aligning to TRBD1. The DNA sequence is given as TGTGCCAGCTCACATTGGACAGGGGAGATCTCTGGGGCCAACGTCCTGACTTTC. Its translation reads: CASSHWTGEISGANVLTF. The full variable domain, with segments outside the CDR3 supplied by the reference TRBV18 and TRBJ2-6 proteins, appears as NAGVMQNPRHLVRRRGQEARLRCSPMKGHSHVYWYRQLPEEGLKFMVYLQKENIIDESGMPKERFSAEFPKEGPSILRIQQVVRGDSAAYFCASSHWTGEISGANVLTFGAGSRLTVL.